The 8 T cell receptor beta chains below were found in one sample sequenced in a study of cytomegalovirus exposure and HLA in healthy donors. PCR employed 60 Vbeta and 13 Jbeta primers. Sequenced by immunoSEQ multiplex PCR; TCRdb stores in-frame clones only, minus some. The table lists approximately 150,000 clones, about 80% of them singletons. The specimen sequenced was PBMCs. The source of these receptors is a man aged 18 to 30 in good health and CMV-seropositive.

V is TRBV5-1 and J is TRBJ2-2; 7 bases agree with TRBD2. After removal of 2 bases from V and 7 bases from J, the junction contained 8 bases not matched to a gene. CDR3 length: 15 residues. From germline, CDR1 is SGHRS and CDR2 YFSETQ. The CDR3 is CASSFGGSVVGELFF. The DNA for the CDR3 is TGCGCCAGCAGCTTCGGCGGGAGTGTGGTCGGGGAGCTGTTTTTT.

V usage is TRBV11-2 and J usage is TRBJ2-7; D is possibly TRBD2 (6 bases). The V gene's germline CDR1 is SGHAT and CDR2 FQNNGV. The CDR3 contains 14 residues. V gave up 8 bases and J gave up 4 bases, with 18 bases separating them. The CDR3 region has the DNA TGTGCCAGCTACGGAGGGGAAGGTGGTTACGAGCAGTACTTC. This codes for CASYGGEGGYEQYF.

This clone was seen a handful of times. V gene TRBV6-4 combines with J gene TRBJ1-1, with D tentatively TRBD1 (6 bases). The V and J ends lost 6 bases and 6 bases respectively, with 8 bases between them. Germline-derived CDR1 and CDR2 are MRHNA and SNTAGT. This CDR3 has 11 residues. The CDR3 here is CASRQGPEAFF. As DNA, the CDR3 is TGTGCCAGCAGACAGGGCCCTGAAGCTTTCTTT.

The rearrangement uses TRBV5-6 and TRBJ1-2, with D uncertain. This CDR3 contains 14 residues. V was clipped by 0 bases and J by 8 bases, with 14 bases between them. Germline lookup yields CDR1 SGHDT and CDR2 YYEEEE. CDR3 in amino acids: CASSLGASSGGYTF. CDR3 coding DNA: TGTGCCAGCAGCTTGGGGGCCAGCTCGGGGGGCTACACCTTC.

In its sample, this clone was seen a few times. V gene TRBV19 combines with J gene TRBJ1-2; D unresolved. V was cut by 3 bases and J by 8 bases, with 13 bases left in between. This CDR3 region has 13 residues. Germline values: CDR1 LNHDA, CDR2 SQIVND (reference sequence). The DNA of the CDR3 is TGTGCCAGTAGTATGATTGGGCCGGGAGGCTACACCTTC. It yields the protein CASSMIGPGGYTF.

This chain uses TRBV6-6 with TRBJ1-1; 7 bases map to TRBD1. The CDR3 is 12 amino acids. Germline CDR1 and CDR2: MNHNY and SVGAGI (reference sequence). Trimming removed 7 bases from V and 5 bases from J; junction bases left unmatched: 4. The CDR3 DNA reads as TGTGCCAGCAAATCAGGGGGGACTGAAGCTTTCTTT. This sequence encodes CASKSGGTEAFF.

This clone was observed a single time. The chain links TRBV7-6 to TRBJ1-5, with 7 bases identical to TRBD1. V lost 5 bases and J lost 2; bases outside the gene matches: 21. The germline gives CDR1 SGHVS, CDR2 FNYEAQ. This CDR3 region has 20 residues. The chain's CDR3 is CASSPQFRNDRAYGNQPQHF. The CDR3 DNA reads TGTGCCAGCAGCCCGCAATTTCGTAACGACAGGGCCTATGGCAATCAGCCCCAGCATTTT.

This clone has just one count. V is TRBV6-1 and J is TRBJ1-5; 7 positions match TRBD1. This CDR3 has 14 residues. Germline values: CDR1 MNHNS, CDR2 SASEGT. The ends lost 6 bases at V and 6 bases at J; junction bases unmatched: 8. CDR3 in amino acids: CASRKPGGGQPQHF. CDR3 DNA sequence: TGTGCCAGCAGAAAACCAGGGGGTGGTCAGCCCCAGCATTTT.